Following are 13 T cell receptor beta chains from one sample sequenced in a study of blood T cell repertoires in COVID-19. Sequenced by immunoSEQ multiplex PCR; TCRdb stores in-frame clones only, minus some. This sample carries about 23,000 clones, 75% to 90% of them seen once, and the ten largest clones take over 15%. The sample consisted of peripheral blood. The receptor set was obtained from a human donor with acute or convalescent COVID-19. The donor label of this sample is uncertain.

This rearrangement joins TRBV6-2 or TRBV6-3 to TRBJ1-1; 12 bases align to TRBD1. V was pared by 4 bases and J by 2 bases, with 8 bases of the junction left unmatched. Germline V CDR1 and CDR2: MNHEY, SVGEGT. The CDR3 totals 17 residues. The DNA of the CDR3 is TGTGCCAGCAGTTGGGACAGGGGGCGCTTAAGAAACACTGAAGCTTTCTTT. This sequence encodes CASSWDRGRLRNTEAFF.

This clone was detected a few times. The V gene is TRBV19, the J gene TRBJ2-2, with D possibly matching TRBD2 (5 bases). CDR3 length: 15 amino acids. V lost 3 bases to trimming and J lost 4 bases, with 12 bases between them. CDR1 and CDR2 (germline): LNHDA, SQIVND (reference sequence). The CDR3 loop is CASSITSVGTGELFF. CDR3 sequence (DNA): TGTGCCAGTAGTATCACTAGTGTGGGCACCGGGGAGCTGTTTTTT.

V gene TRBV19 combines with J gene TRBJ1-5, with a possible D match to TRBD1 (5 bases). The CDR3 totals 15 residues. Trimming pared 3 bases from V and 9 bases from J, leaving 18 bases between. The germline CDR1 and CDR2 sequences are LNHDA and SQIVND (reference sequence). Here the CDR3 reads CASSMGGQPSRPQHF. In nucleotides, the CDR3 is TGTGCCAGTAGTATGGGCGGACAACCATCCCGGCCCCAGCATTTT.

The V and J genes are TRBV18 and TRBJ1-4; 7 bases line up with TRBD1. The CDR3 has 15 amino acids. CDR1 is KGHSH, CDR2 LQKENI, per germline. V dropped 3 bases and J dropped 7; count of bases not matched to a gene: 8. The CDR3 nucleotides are TGTGCCAGCTCACCTCGAGGGGGCTGGGGTGAAAAACTGTTTTTT. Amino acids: CASSPRGGWGEKLFF.

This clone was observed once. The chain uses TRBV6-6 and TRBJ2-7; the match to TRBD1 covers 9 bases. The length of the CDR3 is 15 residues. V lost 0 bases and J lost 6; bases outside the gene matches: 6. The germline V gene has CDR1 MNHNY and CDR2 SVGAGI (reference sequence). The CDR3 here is CASSYSTGGASEQYF. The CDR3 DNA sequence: TGTGCCAGCAGTTACTCAACAGGGGGCGCATCCGAGCAGTACTTC.

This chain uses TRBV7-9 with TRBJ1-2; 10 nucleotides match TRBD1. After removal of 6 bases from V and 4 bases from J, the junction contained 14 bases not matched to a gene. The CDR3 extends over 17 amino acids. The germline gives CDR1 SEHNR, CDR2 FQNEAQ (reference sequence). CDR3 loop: CASRPKGGGTGAYGYTF. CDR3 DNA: TGTGCCAGCAGACCAAAAGGTGGCGGGACAGGGGCCTATGGCTACACCTTC.

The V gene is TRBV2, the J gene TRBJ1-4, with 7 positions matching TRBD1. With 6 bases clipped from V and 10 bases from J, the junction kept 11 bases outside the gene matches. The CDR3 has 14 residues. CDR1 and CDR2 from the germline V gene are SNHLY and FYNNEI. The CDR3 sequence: CASRPGQVGGKLFF. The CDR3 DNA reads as TGTGCCAGCAGACCTGGACAGGTCGGGGGAAAACTGTTTTTT.

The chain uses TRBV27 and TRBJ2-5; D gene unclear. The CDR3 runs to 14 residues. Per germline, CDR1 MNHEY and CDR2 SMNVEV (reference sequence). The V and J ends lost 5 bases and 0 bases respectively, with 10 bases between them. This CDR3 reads CASSAYRDQETQYF. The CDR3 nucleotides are TGTGCCAGCAGTGCTTATAGAGACCAAGAGACCCAGTACTTC.

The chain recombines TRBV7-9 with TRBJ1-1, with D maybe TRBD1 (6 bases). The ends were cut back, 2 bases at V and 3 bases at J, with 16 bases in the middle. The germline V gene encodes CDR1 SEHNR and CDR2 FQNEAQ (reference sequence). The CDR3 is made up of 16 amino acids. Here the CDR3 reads CASSLNEVRGHTEAFF. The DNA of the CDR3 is TGTGCCAGCAGCTTAAACGAAGTCAGGGGACACACTGAAGCTTTCTTT.

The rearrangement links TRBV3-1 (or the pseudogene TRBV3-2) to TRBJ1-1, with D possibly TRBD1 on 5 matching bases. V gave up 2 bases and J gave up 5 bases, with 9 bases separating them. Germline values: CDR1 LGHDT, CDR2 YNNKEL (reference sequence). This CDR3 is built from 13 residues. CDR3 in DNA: TGTGCCAGCAGCCAACAGGGATGGACTGAAGCTTTCTTT. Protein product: CASSQQGWTEAFF.

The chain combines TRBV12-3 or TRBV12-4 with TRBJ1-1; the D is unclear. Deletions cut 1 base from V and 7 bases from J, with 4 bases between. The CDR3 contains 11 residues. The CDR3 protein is CASSLGGEAFF. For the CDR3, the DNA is TGTGCCAGCAGTTTAGGAGGTGAAGCTTTCTTT.

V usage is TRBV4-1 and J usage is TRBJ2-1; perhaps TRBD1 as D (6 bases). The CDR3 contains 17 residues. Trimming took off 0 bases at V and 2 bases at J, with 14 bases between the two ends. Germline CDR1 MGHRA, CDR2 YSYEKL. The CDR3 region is CASSQEGLSGAYNEQFF. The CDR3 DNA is TGCGCCAGCAGCCAAGAAGGGTTGTCAGGGGCCTACAATGAGCAGTTCTTC.

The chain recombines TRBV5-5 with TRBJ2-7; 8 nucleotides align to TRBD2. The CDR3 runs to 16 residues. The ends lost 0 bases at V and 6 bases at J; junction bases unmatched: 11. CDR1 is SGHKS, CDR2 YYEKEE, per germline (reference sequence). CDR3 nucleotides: TGTGCCAGCAGCTTGGGCGTGGACGGGGGGGCAATCGAGCAGTACTTC. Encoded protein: CASSLGVDGGAIEQYF.